This TCR beta chain was found in a study of T cell responses to AZD1222 COVID-19 vaccine. Points on this clone: Antigen specificity is unknown.

Findings and caveats of the study: Without day 14 samples, only post-peak T cell repertoires were studied. Following two doses of AZD1222, Spike-specific TCR breadth and depth rose.

Here immunoSEQ multiplex PCR was the method, and the copy in TCRdb shows in-frame clones only, minus some. The table has 90,000 to 130,000 clones, approximately 94% seen once; the top ten hold 2.9%. The germline gives CDR1 SGHAT, CDR2 FQNNGV. This CDR3 is 16 amino acids long. V was cut by 4 bases and J by 2 bases, with 16 bases left in between. The rearrangement links TRBV11-2 to TRBJ2-3; D possibly uses TRBD1 or TRBD2 (5 bases each). This material consisted of peripheral blood, taken 28 days after the second AZD1222 dose. The source of this sequence is an adult who received the AZD1222 COVID-19 vaccine. The CDR3 region has the DNA TGTGCCAGCAGCTCAAGACAGAGAGGGTTCACAGATACGCAGTATTTT. Amino acid sequence: CASSSRQRGFTDTQYF.